The 6 T cell receptor beta chains below all came from one sample that was sequenced in a study of naive and memory T cell subsets. Both TRBC1 and TRBC2 were covered by a beta constant-region primer of two equimolar oligonucleotides. Each CDR3 protein gets one entry after TCRdb re-called the UMI-ligation and nested PCR reads with MiXCR. The profile shows about 35,000 distinct CDR3 sequences, 13% of them singletons. Sequenced sample: effector memory CD4+ T cells from blood. Subset defined: effector memory, CD45RA- CD27-. All receptors come from a human donor in good health.

This clonotype was seen ten or more times. Written as DNA, the CDR3 is TGTGCTAGTGGTTCCGAAGAGACCCAGTACTTC. Translated: CASGSEETQYF. This chain uses TRBV12-5 with TRBJ2-5; D not resolved. The germline gives CDR1 LGHNT, CDR2 FRNRAP. Trimming cost V 4 bases and J 3 bases, with 3 bases left between them. This CDR3 comprises 11 residues.

This chain connects TRBV5-5 to TRBJ2-1; TRBD2 agrees at 9 bases. V shed 4 bases, J shed 2 bases, and the junction held 13 bases outside the gene matches. The CDR3 consists of 18 residues. The germline gives CDR1 SGHKS, CDR2 YYEKEE (reference sequence). The CDR3 spells CASSHRPTAGGAYNEQFF. CDR3 sequence (DNA): TGTGCCAGCAGCCACAGACCTACAGCGGGAGGCGCCTACAATGAGCAGTTCTTC.

The chain is built from TRBV12-3 or TRBV12-4 and TRBJ2-3; D gene uncertain. CDR3 length: 13 amino acids. Trimming removed 6 bases at V and 0 bases at J, with 7 bases between. The DNA for the CDR3 is TGTGCCAGCAGGCCAAGCAGCACAGATACGCAGTATTTT. As protein: CASRPSSTDTQYF.

The V and J genes are TRBV7-3 and TRBJ2-1; possible D gene TRBD2, 5 bases. V was cut by 5 bases and J by 8 bases, with 13 bases left in between. The CDR3 loop spans 13 amino acids. Germline loops: CDR1 SGHTA, CDR2 FQGTGA. The CDR3 reads CASSQTTRDEQFF. CDR3 DNA sequence: TGTGCCAGCAGCCAAACCACTAGGGATGAGCAGTTCTTC.

This clonotype was picked up many times. This chain uses TRBV12-3 or TRBV12-4 with TRBJ2-1, with TRBD2 as a possible D gene (5 bases). V lost 0 bases and J 10 bases, leaving 22 bases between the germline ends. The CDR3 has 17 amino acids. CDR3 sequence (DNA): TGTGCCAGCAGTTTAGCTGTCGGTAGCGAGCCCCTTCGGGAGCAGTTCTTC. Protein product: CASSLAVGSEPLREQFF.

The genes are TRBV29-1 and TRBJ2-6; 7 bases are shared with TRBD2. J was trimmed by 3 bases and V by 4 bases; bases with no gene match: 18. The CDR3 sequence is 19 residues long. Germline V gene data show CDR1 as SQVTM and CDR2 as ANQGSEA. The CDR3 sequence: CSVGVSGEGPVGGANVLTF. DNA for the CDR3: TGCAGCGTTGGTGTCTCGGGGGAGGGCCCAGTCGGTGGGGCCAACGTCCTGACTTTC.